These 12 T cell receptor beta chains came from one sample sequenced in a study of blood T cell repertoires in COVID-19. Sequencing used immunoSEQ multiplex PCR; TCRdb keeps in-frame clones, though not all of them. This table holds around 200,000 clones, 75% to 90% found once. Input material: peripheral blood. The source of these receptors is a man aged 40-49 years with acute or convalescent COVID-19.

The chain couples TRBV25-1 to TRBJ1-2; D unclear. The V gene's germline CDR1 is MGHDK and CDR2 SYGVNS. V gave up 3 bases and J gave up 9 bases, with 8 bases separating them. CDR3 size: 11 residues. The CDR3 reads CASSDYQSYTF. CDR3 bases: TGTGCCAGCAGTGATTATCAGAGCTACACCTTC.

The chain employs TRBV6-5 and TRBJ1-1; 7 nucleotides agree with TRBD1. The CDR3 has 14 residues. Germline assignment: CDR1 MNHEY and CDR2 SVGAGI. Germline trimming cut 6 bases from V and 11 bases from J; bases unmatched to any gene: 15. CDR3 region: CASSLDGQPGGAFF. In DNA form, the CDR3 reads TGTGCCAGCAGCCTGGACGGACAGCCAGGGGGGGCTTTCTTT.

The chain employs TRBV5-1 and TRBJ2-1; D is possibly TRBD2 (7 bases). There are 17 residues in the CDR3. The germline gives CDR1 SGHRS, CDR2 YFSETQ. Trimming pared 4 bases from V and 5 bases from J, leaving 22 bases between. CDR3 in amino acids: CASSLQLGGGSNNEQFF. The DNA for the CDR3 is TGCGCCAGCAGCCTTCAATTGGGCGGGGGCTCTAACAATGAGCAGTTCTTC.

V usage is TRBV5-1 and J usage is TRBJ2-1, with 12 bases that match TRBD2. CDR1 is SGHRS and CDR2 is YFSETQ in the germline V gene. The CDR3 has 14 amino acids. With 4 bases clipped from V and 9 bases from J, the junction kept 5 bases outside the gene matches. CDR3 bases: TGCGCCAGCAGCCCTAGCGGGGGGGCCCCTGAGCAGTTCTTC. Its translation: CASSPSGGAPEQFF.

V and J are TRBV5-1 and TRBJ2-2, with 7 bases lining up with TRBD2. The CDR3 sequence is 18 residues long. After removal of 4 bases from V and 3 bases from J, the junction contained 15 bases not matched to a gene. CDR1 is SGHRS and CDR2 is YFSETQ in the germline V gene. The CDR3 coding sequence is TGCGCCAGCAGCCCGAGATATCTAGCGGAGATAGACACCGGGGAGCTGTTTTTT. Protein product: CASSPRYLAEIDTGELFF.

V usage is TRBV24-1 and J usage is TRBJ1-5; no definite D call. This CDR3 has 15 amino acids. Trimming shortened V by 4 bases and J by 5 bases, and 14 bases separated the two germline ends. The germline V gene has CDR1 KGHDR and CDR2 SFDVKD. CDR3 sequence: CATSEEGEGYQPQHF. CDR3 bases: TGTGCCACCAGTGAGGAGGGCGAGGGTTATCAGCCCCAGCATTTT.

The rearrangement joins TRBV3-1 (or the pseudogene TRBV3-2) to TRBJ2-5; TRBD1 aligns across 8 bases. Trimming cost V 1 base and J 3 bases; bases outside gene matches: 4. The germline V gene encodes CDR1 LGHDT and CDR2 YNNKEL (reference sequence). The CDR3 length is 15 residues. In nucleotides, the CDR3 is TGTGCCAGCAGCCAAGCTGGACAGGGAGAAGAGACCCAGTACTTC. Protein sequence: CASSQAGQGEETQYF.

The CDR3 loop is CASRTSGGAGETQYF. The CDR3 nucleotides read TGTGCCAGCAGGACTAGCGGGGGGGCTGGGGAGACCCAGTACTTC. This sequence joins TRBV2 and TRBJ2-5; 14 bases match TRBD2. The germline V gene encodes CDR1 SNHLY and CDR2 FYNNEI. This CDR3 contains 15 residues. With 6 bases clipped from V and 5 bases from J, the junction kept 5 bases outside the gene matches.

This chain's CDR3 is CASSQDGVRGGTDTQYF. The CDR3 DNA follows: TGTGCCAGCAGCCAAGATGGGGTGCGGGGGGGCACAGATACGCAGTATTTT. This chain connects TRBV4-2 to TRBJ2-3; 8 bases align to TRBD2. The CDR3 has 17 amino acids. V lost 0 bases and J lost 1; bases outside the gene matches: 6. Germline V lookup: CDR1 LGHNA, CDR2 YNFKEQ.

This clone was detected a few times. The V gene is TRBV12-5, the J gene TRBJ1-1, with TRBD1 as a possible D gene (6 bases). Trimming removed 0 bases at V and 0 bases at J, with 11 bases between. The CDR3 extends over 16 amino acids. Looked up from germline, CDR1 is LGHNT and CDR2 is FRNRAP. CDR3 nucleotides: TGTGCTAGTGGTTTGGTACAGGGTCCGATGAACACTGAAGCTTTCTTT. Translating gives CASGLVQGPMNTEAFF.

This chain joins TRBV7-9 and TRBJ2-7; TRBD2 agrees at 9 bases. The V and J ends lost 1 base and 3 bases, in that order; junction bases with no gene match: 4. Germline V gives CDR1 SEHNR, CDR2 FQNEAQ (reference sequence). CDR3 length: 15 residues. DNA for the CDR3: TGTGCCAGCAGCTTAGGTGCTAGCGGGGTCTACGAGCAGTACTTC. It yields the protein CASSLGASGVYEQYF.

The CDR3 loop is CASSEQGGSGFYGYTF. In DNA form, the CDR3 reads TGTGCCAGCAGTGAACAGGGTGGTTCAGGGTTCTATGGCTACACCTTC. The chain links TRBV6-1 to TRBJ1-2; possible D gene TRBD1, 5 bases. Per the germline V gene, CDR1 is MNHNS and CDR2 is SASEGT. This CDR3 has 16 amino acids. Trimming cost V 2 bases and J 4 bases, with 17 bases left between them.